This record covers a single T cell receptor (beta chain). The antigen is undetermined. A multiplex PCR was run with 60 Vbeta primers and 13 Jbeta primers. Measured with immunoSEQ multiplex PCR; TCRdb has only the in-frame clones, and not every one. This table has some 150,000 clones, 65% to 75% appearing once. The record originates from a study of cytomegalovirus exposure and HLA in healthy donors. Across the study: About 79% of a few hundred genotyped donors fell in the Caucasian-associated ancestry cluster.

General study results and limits: Follow-up analysis later connected one missense variant in DCLRE1C with trimming of TCR beta V- and J-genes.

CDR3 length equals 11 residues. Trimming cost V 6 bases and J 11 bases, with 13 bases left between them. Germline assignment: CDR1 SGHAT and CDR2 FQDESV (reference sequence). The chain couples TRBV11-1 to TRBJ1-1; no reliable D call. This clonotype was sampled from a human donor in good health. The sequenced material came from PBMCs. The CDR3 loop is CASRTTERAFF. CDR3 nucleotides: TGTGCCAGCAGGACCACGGAGAGGGCTTTCTTT.